This entry lists 15 T cell receptor beta chains sequenced from one sample in a study of T cells in Graves' hyperthyroidism and ophthalmopathy. TCR beta CDR3 sequences were amplified from RNA transcripts. The HTBI primer set served for first-round RT-PCR of the TCR CDR3. Each CDR3 protein gets one entry after TCRdb re-called the multiplex PCR reads with MiXCR. The sample contains hundreds of thousands of distinct CDR3 sequences, 13% to 15% of which appear only once. The sample comprised blood. These receptors were obtained from a woman between 18 and 29 years old with Graves' hyperthyroidism.

This clonotype was found a few times. The chain carries TRBV19 and TRBJ1-1; no reliable D call. This CDR3 has 11 amino acids. V dropped 3 bases and J dropped 10 bases, with 9 bases sitting between them. CDR1 LNHDA and CDR2 SQIVND come from the germline V gene (reference sequence). The chain's CDR3 is CASSIFTVAFF. The CDR3 nucleotides read TGTGCCAGTAGTATTTTTACGGTAGCTTTCTTT.

This clonotype was observed many times. V and J are TRBV2 and TRBJ2-3; TRBD2 aligns across 7 bases. V lost 8 bases and J lost 2; bases outside the gene matches: 7. The CDR3 loop spans 14 amino acids. CDR1 is SNHLY and CDR2 is FYNNEI in the germline V gene. The CDR3 bases are TGTGCCAGCGCGTCGCGGGACTACACAGATACGCAGTATTTT. Protein sequence: CASASRDYTDTQYF.

This clonotype was picked up many times. The gene calls are TRBV12-3 or TRBV12-4 and TRBJ2-3; 9 bases line up with TRBD2. V was pared by 3 bases and J by 5 bases, with 3 bases of the junction left unmatched. The CDR3 covers 14 residues. CDR3 sequence (DNA): TGTGCCAGCAGTTTTGGCGGGAGGGGAGATACGCAGTATTTT. It translates to CASSFGGRGDTQYF.

This chain uses TRBV6-1 with TRBJ2-1; the match to TRBD2 covers 9 bases. This CDR3 has 16 amino acids. CDR1 MNHNS and CDR2 SASEGT come from the germline V gene. After removal of 2 bases from V and 3 bases from J, the junction contained 5 bases not matched to a gene. CDR3 residues: CASSEWVAGDYNEQFF. The CDR3 DNA sequence: TGTGCCAGCAGTGAATGGGTAGCGGGAGACTACAATGAGCAGTTCTTC.

This clonotype was detected many times. The chain uses TRBV7-2 and TRBJ2-3; 11 nucleotides agree with TRBD2. Trimming removed 9 bases from V and 2 bases from J; junction bases left unmatched: 1. The germline V gene has CDR1 SGHTA and CDR2 FQGNSA. This CDR3 has 13 amino acids. This CDR3 reads CARGLADTDTQYF. Here the CDR3 DNA reads TGTGCCAGGGGACTAGCGGACACAGATACGCAGTATTTT. Combining the CDR3 with reference TRBV7-2 and TRBJ2-3 gives the whole variable domain GAGVSQSPSNKVTEKGKDVELRCDPISGHTALYWYRQSLGQGLEFLIYFQGNSAPDKSGLPSDRFSAERTGGSVSTLTIQRTQQEDSAVYLCARGLADTDTQYFGPGTRLTVL.

This clonotype was seen a handful of times. This rearrangement joins TRBV19 to TRBJ2-1; 9 nucleotides agree with TRBD2. The V gene's germline CDR1 is LNHDA and CDR2 SQIVND (reference sequence). CDR3 length: 16 amino acids. V shed 1 base and J 4 bases; nucleotides not matched to a gene: 5. CDR3 region: CASSIVAGGGYNEQFF. The CDR3 DNA follows: TGTGCCAGTAGTATAGTTGCGGGAGGGGGTTACAATGAGCAGTTCTTC.

CDR3 nucleotide sequence: TGTGCCAGCAGCTTAGTCGATGGGACTAGCGGCCAAGAGACCCAGTACTTC. This sequence encodes CASSLVDGTSGQETQYF. This sequence joins TRBV7-9 and TRBJ2-5; 11 nucleotides line up with TRBD2. CDR1 and CDR2 (germline): SEHNR, FQNEAQ (reference sequence). After removal of 1 base from V and 1 base from J, the junction contained 5 bases not matched to a gene. This CDR3 region has 17 residues. Complete variable domain (other parts from reference TRBV7-9 and TRBJ2-5): DTGVSQNPRHKITKRGQNVTFRCDPISEHNRLYWYRQTLGQGPEFLTYFQNEAQLEKSRLLSDRFSAERPKGSFSTLEIQRTEQGDSAMYLCASSLVDGTSGQETQYFGPGTRLLVL.

The rearrangement uses TRBV3-1 and TRBJ1-5; no clear D gene. Trimming stripped 0 bases from V and 6 bases from J, with 6 bases between. Germline V lookup: CDR1 LGHDT, CDR2 YNNKEL (reference sequence). There are 13 residues in the CDR3. The CDR3 region is CASSQDGIQPQHF. The DNA for the CDR3 is TGTGCCAGCAGCCAAGACGGGATTCAGCCCCAGCATTTT.

The chain uses TRBV13 and TRBJ2-7; D perhaps matches TRBD1 (6 bases). Trimming removed 4 bases at V and 6 bases at J, with 16 bases between. CDR3 size: 14 residues. CDR1 PRHDT and CDR2 FYEKMQ come from the germline V gene (reference sequence). The CDR3 region is CASSSAVTGAEQYF. The DNA of the CDR3 is TGTGCCAGCAGCTCTGCCGTGACAGGCGCCGAGCAGTACTTC.

This chain joins TRBV9 and TRBJ2-2, with 11 positions matching TRBD2. The CDR3 sequence is 16 residues long. V dropped 0 bases and J dropped 8; count of bases not matched to a gene: 6. From germline, CDR1 is SGDLS and CDR2 YYNGEE. The CDR3 nucleotides read TGTGCCAGCAGCGTAGAGGGACTAGCGGAACGGGGGGAGCTGTTTTTT. It codes for CASSVEGLAERGELFF.

This clonotype has a count of ten or more. The rearrangement joins TRBV11-3 to TRBJ2-7; 9 bases map to TRBD2. The CDR3 length is 15 residues. The trim removed 5 bases at V and 0 bases at J, leaving 5 bases unmatched. Germline lookup yields CDR1 SGHNT and CDR2 YENEEA. The DNA of the CDR3 is TGTGCCAGCAGCGCTACTAGCGGGCCCTCCTACGAGCAGTACTTC. Protein product: CASSATSGPSYEQYF.

V and J are TRBV7-9 and TRBJ2-5; maybe TRBD1 (6 bases). CDR1 SEHNR and CDR2 FQNEAQ come from the germline V gene (reference sequence). V lost 4 bases, J lost 3 bases, and 15 bases lay in between. This CDR3 is 15 amino acids long. CDR3 in amino acids: CASSSASTGKETQYF. The CDR3 DNA sequence: TGTGCCAGCAGCTCCGCCTCTACAGGGAAAGAGACCCAGTACTTC.

V usage is TRBV13 and J usage is TRBJ1-2; weak D call: TRBD1 (5 bases). Looked up from germline, CDR1 is PRHDT and CDR2 is FYEKMQ (reference sequence). The V end lost 6 bases, the J end lost 8 bases, and 13 bases lay between the germline ends. This CDR3 is 12 amino acids long. The CDR3 DNA follows: TGTGCCAGCAGGGGGGTACCTGTCGGCTACACCTTC. Its protein product is CASRGVPVGYTF.

This clonotype was picked up many times. The gene calls are TRBV2 and TRBJ2-2; 9 bases line up with TRBD2. Germline trimming cut 10 bases from V and 1 base from J; bases unmatched to any gene: 13. CDR3 length: 17 residues. Germline V gene sequence: CDR1 SNHLY, CDR2 FYNNEI. The CDR3 DNA sequence: TGTGCCACGGAAGGGCCTAAGACTAGCGGGAACACCGGGGAGCTGTTTTTT. It yields the protein CATEGPKTSGNTGELFF.

The table lists this clonotype with many counts. The chain employs TRBV28 and TRBJ2-7; TRBD1 aligns across 7 bases. V lost 3 bases, J lost 3 bases, and 5 bases stayed unmatched. CDR3 length: 14 residues. The germline V gene has CDR1 MDHEN and CDR2 SYDVKM. The CDR3 protein is CASSFVGQNYEQYF. CDR3 in DNA: TGTGCCAGCAGTTTTGTGGGACAGAACTACGAGCAGTACTTC.